This T cell receptor (beta chain) was documented in a study of control samples from healthy donors and cancer patients. Assay: immunoSEQ multiplex PCR; the TCRdb copy retains only in-frame clones and omits some. The repertoire holds more than 25,000 clones, with roughly nine tenths as singletons. Germline assignment: CDR1 SGHTA and CDR2 FQGNSA. The CDR3 has 16 residues. V gave up 5 bases and J gave up 5 bases; unmatched junction bases: 12. The sequenced sample was PBMCs. This receptor was identified in a man between 50 and 59 years old with lung cancer. The rearrangement links TRBV7-2 to TRBJ2-5, with 9 nucleotides matching TRBD1. DNA for the CDR3: TGTGCCAGCAGCCCTCAACGGGACAGGGTGGGGGAGACCCAGTACTTC. It encodes CASSPQRDRVGETQYF.